These 20 T cell receptor beta chains originate from one sample sequenced in a study of blood T cell repertoires in COVID-19 (dated by TCRdb to about 2020). Libraries were made using the immunoSEQ multiplex PCR assay. TCRdb's version of the immuneACCESS table is confined to in-frame rearrangements and falls short of the full clone set. An unresolved V gene accounts for under half of the shortfall where checked; the remainder is of unknown origin. In all, the sample holds some 82,000 clones, and 65% to 90% of those were seen once. The top ten clones comprise about 45% of the sample. Specimen: peripheral blood. All receptors come from an elderly man with acute or convalescent COVID-19.

This clone was found once. As DNA, the CDR3 is TGCGCCAGCAGCCGGGACACTGATAATTCACCCCTCCACTTT. As protein: CASSRDTDNSPLHF. This chain connects TRBV5-1 to TRBJ1-6, with D perhaps matching TRBD1 (6 bases). This CDR3 spans 14 amino acids. From germline, CDR1 is SGHRS and CDR2 YFSETQ. V shed 4 bases and J shed 5 bases, with 10 bases lying between them.

The CDR3 DNA sequence: TGTGCCAGTAGTAGGATTCAGGCAACTAATGAAAAACTGTTTTTT. Amino acids: CASSRIQATNEKLFF. The chain joins TRBV19 to TRBJ1-4; D is uncertain. This CDR3 contains 15 residues. The germline gives CDR1 LNHDA, CDR2 SQIVND (reference sequence). Trimming pared 4 bases from V and 0 bases from J, leaving 9 bases between.

This chain joins TRBV28 and TRBJ1-2; D not resolved. From germline, CDR1 is MDHEN and CDR2 SYDVKM. This CDR3 is 11 amino acids long. Between the trimmed V and J ends, which lost 2 bases and 6 bases, there was a span of 4 bases. CDR3 DNA: TGTGCCAGCAGTTTAAGCCATGGCTACACCTTC. Its protein product is CASSLSHGYTF.

This rearrangement joins TRBV3-1 (or the pseudogene TRBV3-2) to TRBJ2-6, with 8 positions matching TRBD2. Per the germline V gene, CDR1 is LGHDT and CDR2 is YNNKEL (reference sequence). The CDR3 length is 15 residues. Trimming at V came to 3 bases and at J to 6 bases, leaving 4 bases not matched to a gene. CDR3 DNA sequence: TGTGCCAGCAGCCAGGCGGGAGGTGCGGCCAACGTCCTGACTTTC. Translated: CASSQAGGAANVLTF.

The table lists this clone with a count of one. The V and J genes are TRBV7-9 and TRBJ1-2; 7 bases line up with TRBD1. Germline values: CDR1 SEHNR, CDR2 FQNEAQ (reference sequence). The CDR3 totals 13 residues. With 5 bases clipped from V and 8 bases from J, the junction kept 8 bases outside the gene matches. The CDR3 here is CASSATGIRGYTF. The DNA of the CDR3 is TGTGCCAGCAGCGCGACAGGGATTCGCGGCTACACCTTC.

The CDR3 coding sequence is TGCGCCAGCAGCTTGGTCAGCGGATCCTACAATGAGCAGTTCTTC. Translating it yields CASSLVSGSYNEQFF. V is TRBV5-1 and J is TRBJ2-1; D is possibly TRBD2 (5 bases). This CDR3 comprises 15 residues. CDR1 is SGHRS, CDR2 YFSETQ, per germline. V lost 0 bases and J lost 1, with 8 bases in between.

The J gene is TRBJ2-3, the V gene TRBV5-4; perhaps TRBD2 as D (6 bases). The CDR3 is 15 amino acids. Germline V lookup: CDR1 SGHNT, CDR2 YYREEE (reference sequence). Between the trimmed V and J ends, which lost 4 bases and 0 bases, there was a span of 12 bases. The CDR3 reads CASSPGGASTDTQYF. Here the CDR3 DNA reads TGTGCCAGCAGCCCAGGAGGGGCTAGCACAGATACGCAGTATTTT.

The count of this clone is one. V and J are TRBV11-2 and TRBJ1-2, with 10 bases fitting TRBD1. With 4 bases clipped from V and 0 bases from J, the junction kept 8 bases outside the gene matches. Germline CDR1 reads SGHAT; CDR2 reads FQNNGV. This CDR3 is built from 17 residues. CDR3: CASSSRTGGFANYGYTF. The CDR3 DNA reads as TGTGCCAGCAGCTCCCGGACAGGGGGATTCGCTAACTATGGCTACACCTTC.

This clone was seen a handful of times. The CDR3 nucleotides read TGTGCCAGCAGAGGGACTGGCTACAATGAGCAGTTCTTC. Its translation: CASRGTGYNEQFF. The chain is built from TRBV27 and TRBJ2-1; D might be TRBD2 (6 bases). This CDR3 has 13 amino acids. Trimming took off 6 bases at V and 3 bases at J, with 9 bases between the two ends. The germline V gene has CDR1 MNHEY and CDR2 SMNVEV (reference sequence).

The chain combines TRBV7-2 with TRBJ2-7; D possibly corresponds to TRBD2 (6 bases). Trimming pared 3 bases from V and 4 bases from J, leaving 10 bases between. Germline loops: CDR1 SGHTA, CDR2 FQGNSA. This CDR3 contains 13 residues. The chain's CDR3 is CASSLGLSYEQYF. CDR3 sequence (DNA): TGTGCCAGCAGCTTGGGACTTAGTTACGAGCAGTACTTC.

The chain employs TRBV2 and TRBJ1-2, with D possibly being TRBD1 (5 bases). V was clipped by 6 bases and J by 4 bases, with 15 bases between them. The CDR3 has 14 amino acids. Germline CDR1 is SNHLY and CDR2 is FYNNEI. This CDR3 is CASRGGTFSYGYTF. CDR3 in DNA: TGTGCCAGCAGGGGGGGGACTTTTTCCTATGGCTACACCTTC.

This chain joins TRBV5-8 and TRBJ1-2; weak D call: TRBD1 (6 bases). Germline lookup yields CDR1 SGHTS and CDR2 YDEGEE. Trimming removed 6 bases at V and 6 bases at J, with 15 bases between. The CDR3 consists of 13 residues. In nucleotides, the CDR3 is TGTGCCAGCAAACTACAGGGTCGGGATGGCTACACCTTC. Protein sequence: CASKLQGRDGYTF.

The chain employs TRBV7-9 and TRBJ1-1, with D possibly being TRBD1 (5 bases). The CDR3 is made up of 14 amino acids. Germline V gene sequence: CDR1 SEHNR, CDR2 FQNEAQ (reference sequence). Deletions cut 5 bases from V and 4 bases from J, with 14 bases between. CDR3 DNA: TGTGCCAGCAGCAACTTAGGGGAGGGCACTGAAGCTTTCTTT. This gives the protein CASSNLGEGTEAFF. Full variable domain (missing parts from reference TRBV7-9 and TRBJ1-1): DTGVSQNPRHKITKRGQNVTFRCDPISEHNRLYWYRQTLGQGPEFLTYFQNEAQLEKSRLLSDRFSAERPKGSFSTLEIQRTEQGDSAMYLCASSNLGEGTEAFFGQGTRLTVV.

The chain is built from TRBV19 and TRBJ1-4, with D tentatively TRBD1 (6 bases). The V end was cut by 4 bases, the J end by 5 bases, with 11 bases between. Germline CDR1 and CDR2: LNHDA and SQIVND (reference sequence). The CDR3 has 14 amino acids. In DNA, the CDR3 is TGTGCCAGTAGTACCCGGACAGAGAATGAAAAACTGTTTTTT. Its translation: CASSTRTENEKLFF.

This chain uses TRBV11-2 with TRBJ1-3; D is possibly TRBD1 (6 bases). Trimming took off 5 bases at V and 4 bases at J, with 15 bases between the two ends. The CDR3 contains 15 residues. Per the germline V gene, CDR1 is SGHAT and CDR2 is FQNNGV. The CDR3 reads CASSQQGRTGNTIYF. The CDR3 nucleotides read TGTGCCAGCAGCCAGCAGGGGCGAACGGGAAACACCATATATTTT. Filled out from reference TRBV11-2 and TRBJ1-3, the complete variable domain reads EAGVAQSPRYKIIEKRQSVAFWCNPISGHATLYWYQQILGQGPKLLIQFQNNGVVDDSQLPKDRFSAERLKGVDSTLKIQPAKLEDSAVYLCASSQQGRTGNTIYFGEGSWLTVV.

The genes are TRBV5-6 and TRBJ2-7; D gene ambiguous. The V and J ends lost 1 base and 0 bases respectively, with 11 bases between them. The CDR3 runs 15 residues. Germline CDR1 and CDR2: SGHDT and YYEEEE. The CDR3 coding sequence is TGTGCCAGCAGCTTGACCACTATGAGCTCCTACGAGCAGTACTTC. It codes for CASSLTTMSSYEQYF.

The rearrangement joins TRBV28 to TRBJ2-7; 9 bases agree with TRBD2. V lost 4 bases, J lost 3 bases, and 13 bases stayed unmatched. CDR3 length: 17 amino acids. Germline V gives CDR1 MDHEN, CDR2 SYDVKM. The CDR3 nucleotides read TGTGCCAGCAGTTCGGTGGGAACTAGCGGGCGATACTACGAGCAGTACTTC. This gives the protein CASSSVGTSGRYYEQYF.

This chain uses TRBV2 with TRBJ2-7; D possibly corresponds to TRBD1 (5 bases). The CDR3 has 13 residues. Germline V gives CDR1 SNHLY, CDR2 FYNNEI. Trimming shortened V by 7 bases and J by 3 bases, and 13 bases separated the two germline ends. CDR3 in amino acids: CASKKDTFYEQYF. CDR3 coding DNA: TGTGCCAGCAAGAAGGACACATTCTACGAGCAGTACTTC.

This rearrangement joins TRBV9 to TRBJ1-4; 8 bases agree with TRBD1. Germline CDR1 and CDR2: SGDLS and YYNGEE. The trim removed 2 bases at V and 2 bases at J, leaving 5 bases unmatched. The CDR3 is made up of 16 amino acids. CDR3 protein: CASSVLPGGTNEKLFF. DNA for the CDR3: TGTGCCAGCAGCGTTCTGCCAGGGGGCACTAATGAAAAACTGTTTTTT.

The chain is built from TRBV15 and TRBJ1-2; 7 bases match TRBD1. The CDR3 covers 15 residues. Per the germline V gene, CDR1 is LNHNV and CDR2 is YYDKDF (reference sequence). V shed 0 bases, J shed 8 bases, and the junction held 9 bases outside the gene matches. The CDR3 DNA reads TGTGCCACCAGCAGAGATCAAGGGACAGTCAACGGCTACACCTTC. Translation: CATSRDQGTVNGYTF.